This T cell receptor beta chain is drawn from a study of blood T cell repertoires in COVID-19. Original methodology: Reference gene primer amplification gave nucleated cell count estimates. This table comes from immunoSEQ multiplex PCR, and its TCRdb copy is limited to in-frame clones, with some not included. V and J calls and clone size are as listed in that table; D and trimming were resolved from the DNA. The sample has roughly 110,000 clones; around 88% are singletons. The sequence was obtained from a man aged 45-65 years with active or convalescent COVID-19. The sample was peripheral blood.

The CDR3 sequence: CASSALTGGDSPLHF. The CDR3 DNA reads TGTGCCAGCAGCGCCCTAACAGGGGGGGATTCACCCCTCCACTTT. The gene calls are TRBV5-5 and TRBJ1-6; 8 nucleotides line up with TRBD1. The CDR3 covers 15 residues. J was trimmed by 8 bases and V by 4 bases; bases with no gene match: 8. The germline gives CDR1 SGHKS, CDR2 YYEKEE (reference sequence).